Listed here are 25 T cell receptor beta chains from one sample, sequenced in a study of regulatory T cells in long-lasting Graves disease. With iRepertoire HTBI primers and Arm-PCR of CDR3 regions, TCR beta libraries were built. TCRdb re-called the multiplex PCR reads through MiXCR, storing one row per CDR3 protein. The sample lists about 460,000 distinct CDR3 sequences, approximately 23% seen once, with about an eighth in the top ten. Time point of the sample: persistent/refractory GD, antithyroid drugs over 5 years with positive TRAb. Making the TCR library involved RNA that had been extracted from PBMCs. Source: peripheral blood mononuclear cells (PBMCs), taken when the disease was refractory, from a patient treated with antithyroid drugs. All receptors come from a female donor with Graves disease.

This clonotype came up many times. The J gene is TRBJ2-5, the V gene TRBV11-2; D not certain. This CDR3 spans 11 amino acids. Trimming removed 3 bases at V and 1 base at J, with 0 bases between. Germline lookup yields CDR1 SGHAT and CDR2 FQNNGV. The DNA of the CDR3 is TGTGCCAGCAGCTTCCAAGAGACCCAGTACTTC. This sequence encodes CASSFQETQYF.

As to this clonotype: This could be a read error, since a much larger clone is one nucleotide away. CDR3 bases: TGTGCCAGCAGACTAGCGGTGAGCTCCTACGAGCAGCACTTC. It specifies CASRLAVSSYEQHF. V gene TRBV2 combines with J gene TRBJ2-7; 8 bases agree with TRBD2. The CDR3 contains 14 residues. Looked up from germline, CDR1 is SNHLY and CDR2 is FYNNEI.

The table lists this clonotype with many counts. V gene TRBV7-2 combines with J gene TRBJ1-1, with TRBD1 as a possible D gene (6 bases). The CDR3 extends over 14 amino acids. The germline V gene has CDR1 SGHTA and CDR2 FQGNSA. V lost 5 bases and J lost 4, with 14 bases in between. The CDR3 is CASSQGSYSTEAFF. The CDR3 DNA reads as TGTGCCAGCAGCCAGGGGAGTTATTCCACTGAAGCTTTCTTT.

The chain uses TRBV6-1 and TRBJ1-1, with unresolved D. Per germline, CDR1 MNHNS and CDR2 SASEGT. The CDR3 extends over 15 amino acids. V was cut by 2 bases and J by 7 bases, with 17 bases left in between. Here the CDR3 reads CASSEYPGPQSEAFF. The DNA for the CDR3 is TGTGCCAGCAGTGAATATCCAGGTCCCCAAAGTGAAGCTTTCTTT.

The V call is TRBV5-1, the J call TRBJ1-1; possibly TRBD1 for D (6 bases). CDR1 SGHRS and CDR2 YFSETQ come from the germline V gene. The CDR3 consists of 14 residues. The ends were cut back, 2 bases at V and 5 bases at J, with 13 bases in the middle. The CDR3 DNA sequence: TGCGCCAGCAGCTTCGAGGGGGGCTGGACTGAAGCTTTCTTT. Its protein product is CASSFEGGWTEAFF. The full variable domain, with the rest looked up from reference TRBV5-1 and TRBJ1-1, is KAGVTQTPRYLIKTRGQQVTLSCSPISGHRSVSWYQQTPGQGLQFLFEYFSETQRNKGNFPGRFSGRQFSNSRSEMNVSTLELGDSALYLCASSFEGGWTEAFFGQGTRLTVV.

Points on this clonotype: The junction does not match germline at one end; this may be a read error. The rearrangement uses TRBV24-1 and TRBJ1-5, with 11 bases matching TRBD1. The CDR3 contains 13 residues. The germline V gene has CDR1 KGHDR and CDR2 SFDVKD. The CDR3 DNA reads TGTGCCACCGGGACAGGGGGTTCTCAGTCCCAGCATTTT. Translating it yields CATGTGGSQSQHF.

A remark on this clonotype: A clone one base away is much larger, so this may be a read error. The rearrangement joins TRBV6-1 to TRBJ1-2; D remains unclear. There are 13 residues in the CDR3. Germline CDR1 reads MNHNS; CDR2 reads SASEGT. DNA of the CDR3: TGTGCCAGCAGCCCCGACGGGTCCTATGCCTACACCTTC. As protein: CASSPDGSYAYTF.

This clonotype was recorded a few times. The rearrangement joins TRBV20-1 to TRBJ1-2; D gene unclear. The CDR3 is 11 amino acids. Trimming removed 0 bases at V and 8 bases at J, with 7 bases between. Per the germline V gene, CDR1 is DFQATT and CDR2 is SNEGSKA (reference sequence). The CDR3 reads CSAREPWGYTF. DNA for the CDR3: TGCAGTGCTAGAGAACCTTGGGGCTACACCTTC.

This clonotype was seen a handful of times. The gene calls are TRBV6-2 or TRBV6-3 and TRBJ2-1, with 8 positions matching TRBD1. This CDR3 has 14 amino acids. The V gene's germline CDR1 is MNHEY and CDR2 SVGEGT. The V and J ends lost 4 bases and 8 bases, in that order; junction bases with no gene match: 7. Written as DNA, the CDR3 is TGTGCCAGCAGTTCCCGGACAGGGTTCCATGAGCAGTTCTTC. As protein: CASSSRTGFHEQFF.

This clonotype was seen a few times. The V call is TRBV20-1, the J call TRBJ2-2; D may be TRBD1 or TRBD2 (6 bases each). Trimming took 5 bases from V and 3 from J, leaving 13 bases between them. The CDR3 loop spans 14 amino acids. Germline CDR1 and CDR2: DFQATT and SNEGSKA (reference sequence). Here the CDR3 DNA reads TGCAGTGCTGGCAGGGGAGGAGACACCGGGGAGCTGTTTTTT. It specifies CSAGRGGDTGELFF.

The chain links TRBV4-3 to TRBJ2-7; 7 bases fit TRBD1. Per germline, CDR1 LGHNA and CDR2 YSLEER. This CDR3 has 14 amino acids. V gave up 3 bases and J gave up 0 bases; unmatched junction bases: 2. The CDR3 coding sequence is TGCGCCAGCAGCCAGACAGGGACCTCCTACGAGCAGTACTTC. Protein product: CASSQTGTSYEQYF.

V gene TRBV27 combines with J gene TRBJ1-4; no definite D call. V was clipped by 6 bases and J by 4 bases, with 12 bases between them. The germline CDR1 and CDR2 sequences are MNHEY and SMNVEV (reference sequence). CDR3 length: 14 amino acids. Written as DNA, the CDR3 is TGTGCCAGCAGGATGCGACACTTTAATGAAAAACTGTTTTTT. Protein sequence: CASRMRHFNEKLFF.

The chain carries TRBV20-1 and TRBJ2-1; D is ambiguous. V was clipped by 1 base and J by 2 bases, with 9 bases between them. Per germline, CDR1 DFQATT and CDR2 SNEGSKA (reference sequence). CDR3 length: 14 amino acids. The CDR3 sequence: CSARVRGTYNEQFF. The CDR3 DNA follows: TGCAGTGCTAGAGTCAGAGGTACCTACAATGAGCAGTTCTTC.

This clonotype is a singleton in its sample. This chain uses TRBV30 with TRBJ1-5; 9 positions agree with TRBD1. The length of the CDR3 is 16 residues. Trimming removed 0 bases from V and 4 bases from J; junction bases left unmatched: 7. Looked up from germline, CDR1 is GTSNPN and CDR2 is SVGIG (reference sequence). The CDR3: CAWSVPTGGWNQPQHF. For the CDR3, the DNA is TGTGCCTGGAGTGTACCGACAGGGGGATGGAATCAGCCCCAGCATTTT.

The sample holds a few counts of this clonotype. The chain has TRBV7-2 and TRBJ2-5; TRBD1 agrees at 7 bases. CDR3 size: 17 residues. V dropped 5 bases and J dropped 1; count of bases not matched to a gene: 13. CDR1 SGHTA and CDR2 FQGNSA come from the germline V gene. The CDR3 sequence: CASSKGQDRSVQETQYF. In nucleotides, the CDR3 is TGTGCCAGCAGCAAAGGTCAGGACAGGAGCGTCCAAGAGACCCAGTACTTC.

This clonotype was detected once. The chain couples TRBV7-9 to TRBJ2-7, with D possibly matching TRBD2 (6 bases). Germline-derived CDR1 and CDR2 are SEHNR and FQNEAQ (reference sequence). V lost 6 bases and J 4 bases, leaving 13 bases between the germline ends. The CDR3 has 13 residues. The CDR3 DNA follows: TGTGCCAGCAGTACGGGACTTTGGTACGAGCAGTACTTC. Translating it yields CASSTGLWYEQYF. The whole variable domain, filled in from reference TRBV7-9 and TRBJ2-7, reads DTGVSQNPRHKITKRGQNVTFRCDPISEHNRLYWYRQTLGQGPEFLTYFQNEAQLEKSRLLSDRFSAERPKGSFSTLEIQRTEQGDSAMYLCASSTGLWYEQYFGPGTRLTVT.

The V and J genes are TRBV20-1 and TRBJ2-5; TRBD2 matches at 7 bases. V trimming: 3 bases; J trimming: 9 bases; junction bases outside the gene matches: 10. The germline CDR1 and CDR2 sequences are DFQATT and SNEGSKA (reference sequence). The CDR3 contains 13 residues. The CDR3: CSAREAGREAQYF. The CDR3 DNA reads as TGCAGTGCTAGGGAGGCGGGGAGGGAGGCCCAGTACTTC.

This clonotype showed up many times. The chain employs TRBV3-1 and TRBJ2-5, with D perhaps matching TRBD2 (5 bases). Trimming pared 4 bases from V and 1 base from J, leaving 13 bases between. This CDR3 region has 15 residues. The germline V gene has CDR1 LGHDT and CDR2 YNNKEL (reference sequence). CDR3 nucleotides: TGTGCCAGCAGCCGAAGCGGTATAGCCCAAGAGACCCAGTACTTC. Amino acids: CASSRSGIAQETQYF.

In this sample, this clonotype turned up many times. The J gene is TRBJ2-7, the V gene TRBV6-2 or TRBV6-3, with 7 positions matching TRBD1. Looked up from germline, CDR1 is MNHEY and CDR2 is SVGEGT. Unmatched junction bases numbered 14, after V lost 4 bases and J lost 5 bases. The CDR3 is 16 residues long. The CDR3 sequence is CASSFRQGRAWDEQYF. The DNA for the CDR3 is TGTGCCAGCAGTTTCCGACAGGGAAGGGCGTGGGACGAGCAGTACTTC.

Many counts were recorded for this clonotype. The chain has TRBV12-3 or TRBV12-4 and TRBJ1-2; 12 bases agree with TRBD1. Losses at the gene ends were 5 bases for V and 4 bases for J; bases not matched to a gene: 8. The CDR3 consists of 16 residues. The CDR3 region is CASSPRGQGASYGYTF. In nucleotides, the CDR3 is TGTGCCAGCAGTCCCCGGGGACAGGGGGCCTCCTATGGCTACACCTTC.

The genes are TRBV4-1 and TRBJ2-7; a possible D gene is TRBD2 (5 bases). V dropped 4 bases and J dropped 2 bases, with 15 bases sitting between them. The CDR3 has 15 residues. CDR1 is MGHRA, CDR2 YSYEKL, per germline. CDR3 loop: CASSPSGELPYEQYF. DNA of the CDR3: TGCGCCAGCAGCCCCTCTGGGGAGCTTCCCTACGAGCAGTACTTC.

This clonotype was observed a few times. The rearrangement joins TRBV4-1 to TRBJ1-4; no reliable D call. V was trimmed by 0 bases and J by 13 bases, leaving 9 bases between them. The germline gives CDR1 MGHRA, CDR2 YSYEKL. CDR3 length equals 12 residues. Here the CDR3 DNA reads TGCGCCAGCAGCCAAGATGTCCAAGGACTGTTTTTT. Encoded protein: CASSQDVQGLFF.

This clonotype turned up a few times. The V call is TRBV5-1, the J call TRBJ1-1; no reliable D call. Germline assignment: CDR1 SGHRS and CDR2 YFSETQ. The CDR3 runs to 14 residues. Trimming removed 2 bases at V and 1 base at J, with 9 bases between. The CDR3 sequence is CASSFRSPNTEAFF. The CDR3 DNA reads TGCGCCAGCAGCTTTAGGTCTCCGAACACTGAAGCTTTCTTT.

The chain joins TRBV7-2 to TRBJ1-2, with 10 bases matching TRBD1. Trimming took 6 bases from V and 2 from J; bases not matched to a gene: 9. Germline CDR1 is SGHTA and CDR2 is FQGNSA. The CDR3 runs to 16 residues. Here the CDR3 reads CASRPRDRGLNYGYTF. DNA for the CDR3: TGTGCCAGCAGACCCCGGGACAGGGGATTGAACTATGGCTACACCTTC.

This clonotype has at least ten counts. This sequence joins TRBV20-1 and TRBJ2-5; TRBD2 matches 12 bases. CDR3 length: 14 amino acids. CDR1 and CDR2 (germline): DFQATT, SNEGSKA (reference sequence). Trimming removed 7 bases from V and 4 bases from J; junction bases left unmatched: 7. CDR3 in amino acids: CSVTSGRIGETQYF. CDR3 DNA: TGCAGTGTTACTAGCGGGAGGATAGGAGAGACCCAGTACTTC.